These 22 T cell receptor beta chains originate from one sample sequenced in a study of long-term antiretroviral therapy in people with HIV. immunoSEQ v3.0 was run at survey level. Repertoires were generated with immunoSEQ multiplex PCR, while TCRdb's copy carries only in-frame clones and drops some. The data contain about 14,000 clones, roughly 82% of them singletons. Here the sequenced sample was unsorted PBMCs, taken 0.4 years after starting antiretroviral therapy. All receptors come from a man in his thirties or forties with HIV.

The chain couples TRBV10-3 to TRBJ1-2; perhaps TRBD1 as D (5 bases). Per the germline V gene, CDR1 is ENHRY and CDR2 is SYGVKD. Trimming cost V 3 bases and J 0 bases, with 11 bases left between them. The CDR3 is 15 amino acids. CDR3 protein: CAISDRQSPNYGYTF. The CDR3, as DNA: TGTGCCATCAGTGACAGACAGAGCCCTAACTATGGCTACACCTTC.

The chain joins TRBV5-1 to TRBJ1-2; a weak D match, TRBD1 (6 bases). The V gene's germline CDR1 is SGHRS and CDR2 YFSETQ. This CDR3 has 12 residues. Trimming stripped 4 bases from V and 6 bases from J, with 10 bases between. The CDR3 spells CASSQDRNGYTF. The CDR3 region has the DNA TGCGCCAGCAGCCAGGACAGAAATGGCTACACCTTC.

This clone was picked up a small number of times. The chain uses TRBV4-2 and TRBJ2-1; no firm D call. The CDR3 runs 12 residues. CDR1 and CDR2 (germline): LGHNA, YNFKEQ. V lost 3 bases and J 6 bases, leaving 6 bases between the germline ends. The CDR3 region is CASSHVPNEQFF. The CDR3 DNA reads TGTGCCAGCAGCCACGTACCCAATGAGCAGTTCTTC.

This clone occurred once. The rearrangement links TRBV27 to TRBJ1-1; TRBD1 matches at 11 bases. The CDR3 extends over 16 amino acids. V was pared by 3 bases and J by 5 bases, with 8 bases of the junction left unmatched. Germline CDR1 and CDR2: MNHEY and SMNVEV (reference sequence). For the CDR3, the DNA is TGTGCCAGCAGTTTCTACCGAGGACAGGGGGCAACTGAAGCTTTCTTT. This encodes CASSFYRGQGATEAFF.

Here the CDR3 DNA reads TGTGCCAGCAGCTTAAGCGGAGAGCAGCCCCAGCATTTT. It is translated as CASSLSGEQPQHF. The chain has TRBV13 and TRBJ1-5; D is uncertain. The CDR3 sequence is 13 residues long. The V gene lost 2 bases and the J gene lost 7 bases, with 9 bases spanning the gap. The V gene's germline CDR1 is PRHDT and CDR2 FYEKMQ (reference sequence).

The CDR3 spells CASSFRDMDYEQYF. CDR3 coding DNA: TGCGCCAGCAGCTTTCGGGACATGGACTACGAGCAGTACTTC. The chain carries TRBV5-1 and TRBJ2-7, with TRBD1 as a possible D gene (6 bases). Germline CDR1 is SGHRS and CDR2 is YFSETQ. Trimming left V 2 bases short and J 3 bases short, with 12 bases between. The CDR3 consists of 14 residues.

This clone was recorded only once. V usage is TRBV6-1 and J usage is TRBJ2-2, with TRBD1 matching over 8 bases. V gave up 6 bases and J gave up 5 bases; unmatched junction bases: 5. Germline assignment: CDR1 MNHNS and CDR2 SASEGT. The CDR3 runs to 14 residues. This CDR3 reads CASRPGGWTGELFF. The CDR3 DNA reads as TGTGCCAGCAGGCCAGGGGGCTGGACCGGGGAGCTGTTTTTT.

The chain combines TRBV27 with TRBJ2-7; no clear D. The length of the CDR3 is 13 residues. Per the germline V gene, CDR1 is MNHEY and CDR2 is SMNVEV (reference sequence). The ends were cut back, 3 bases at V and 0 bases at J, with 6 bases in the middle. The DNA of the CDR3 is TGTGCCAGCAGTTTTAGTAGCTCCTACGAGCAGTACTTC. Amino acid sequence: CASSFSSSYEQYF.

The V gene is TRBV7-2, the J gene TRBJ1-1, with D tentatively TRBD1 (5 bases). The CDR3 sequence is 11 residues long. Germline CDR1 and CDR2: SGHTA and FQGNSA. Trimming removed 5 bases from V and 10 bases from J, with 11 bases in between. The CDR3 is CASSVGRVAFF. CDR3 in DNA: TGTGCCAGCAGCGTCGGCAGGGTAGCTTTCTTT.

The rearrangement links TRBV19 to TRBJ1-5; tentative D call: TRBD1 (5 bases). V was trimmed by 3 bases and J by 1 base, leaving 10 bases between them. Germline V gene lookup returns CDR1 LNHDA and CDR2 SQIVND (reference sequence). The CDR3 runs 15 residues. In DNA, the CDR3 is TGTGCCAGTAGTATTTCAGGGATAAGCAATCAGCCCCAGCATTTT. Amino acid sequence: CASSISGISNQPQHF.

V is TRBV10-3 and J is TRBJ2-2; D is possibly TRBD2 (5 bases). In germline, CDR1 is ENHRY, CDR2 SYGVKD. CDR3 length: 16 residues. Trimming removed 3 bases at V and 0 bases at J, with 11 bases between. This CDR3 is CAISDPGMANTGELFF. CDR3 sequence (DNA): TGTGCCATCAGTGACCCCGGGATGGCGAACACCGGGGAGCTGTTTTTT.

As to this clone: Lacking the conserved final phenylalanine or tryptophan, this CDR3 likely reflects a read error. The DNA is omitted, as the CDR3 cannot be located on it reliably, and the CDR3 follows TCRdb's listing. The chain couples TRBV5-8 to TRBJ1-3. With termini counted, the CDR3 has 9 amino acids. Per germline, CDR1 SGHTS and CDR2 YDEGEE. CDR3 residues: CAAQGRPGL.

The CDR3 spells CSVEVASYEQYF. For the CDR3, the DNA is TGCAGCGTTGAAGTGGCATCCTACGAGCAGTACTTC. The chain links TRBV29-1 to TRBJ2-7; D unclear. The length of the CDR3 is 12 residues. Germline V CDR1 and CDR2: SQVTM, ANQGSEA. Trimming removed 1 base at V and 1 base at J, with 5 bases between.

This chain uses TRBV28 with TRBJ2-5; 11 bases fit TRBD2. Germline loops: CDR1 MDHEN, CDR2 SYDVKM. The CDR3 spans 17 residues. With 3 bases clipped from V and 3 bases from J, the junction kept 9 bases outside the gene matches. The CDR3: CASSFLTSGIREETQYF. DNA for the CDR3: TGTGCCAGCAGTTTCCTGACTAGCGGGATCCGGGAAGAGACCCAGTACTTC.

This chain joins TRBV28 and TRBJ2-3; possibly TRBD2 for D (6 bases). The V gene lost 8 bases and the J gene lost 2 bases, with 20 bases spanning the gap. In germline, CDR1 is MDHEN, CDR2 SYDVKM. The CDR3 totals 16 residues. CDR3 in DNA: TGTGCCAGCGTTTCCGGGACTGGCCTTATCACAGATACGCAGTATTTT. The encoded protein is CASVSGTGLITDTQYF.

This sequence joins TRBV19 and TRBJ1-1; 11 nucleotides line up with TRBD1. CDR3 length: 15 residues. The germline CDR1 and CDR2 sequences are LNHDA and SQIVND (reference sequence). The V segment lost 8 bases and the J segment 10 bases; nucleotides outside the gene matches: 15. The CDR3 nucleotides are TGTGCCAGTCGACTAGGGGACAGGGGGATATCGGGAGCTTTCTTT. This sequence encodes CASRLGDRGISGAFF.

The V and J genes are TRBV27 and TRBJ1-2, with D possibly TRBD1 on 6 matching bases. Germline assignment: CDR1 MNHEY and CDR2 SMNVEV (reference sequence). The CDR3 is made up of 15 amino acids. Deletions cut 5 bases from V and 4 bases from J, with 17 bases between. The CDR3 sequence: CASSPGQLLFYGYTF. For the CDR3, the DNA is TGTGCCAGCAGTCCTGGACAGCTCTTATTCTATGGCTACACCTTC.

The chain recombines TRBV7-6 with TRBJ2-2, with D perhaps given as TRBD1 or TRBD2 (5 bases each). V was cut by 5 bases and J by 6 bases, with 10 bases left in between. The CDR3 is made up of 13 amino acids. In germline, CDR1 is SGHVS, CDR2 FNYEAQ. CDR3 sequence reads: CASSKPGPGELFF. The CDR3 region has the DNA TGTGCCAGCAGCAAACCGGGACCCGGGGAGCTGTTTTTT.

This clone was seen a single time. The V and J genes are TRBV28 and TRBJ2-3; 9 positions match TRBD1. J gave up 4 bases and V 6 bases, and 11 bases lay outside the gene matches. Germline CDR1 reads MDHEN; CDR2 reads SYDVKM. This CDR3 contains 16 residues. This CDR3 is CASRPSGTGFPDTQYF. The CDR3 coding sequence is TGTGCCAGCAGACCCTCCGGGACAGGGTTCCCAGATACGCAGTATTTT.

The CDR3: CAWETGGTDTQYF. The CDR3 coding sequence is TGTGCCTGGGAGACAGGGGGAACAGATACGCAGTATTTT. The chain uses TRBV30 and TRBJ2-3; 9 positions agree with TRBD1. CDR1 GTSNPN and CDR2 SVGIG come from the germline V gene (reference sequence). The CDR3 has 13 amino acids. The V segment lost 5 bases and the J segment 3 bases; nucleotides outside the gene matches: 3.

On this clone: The junction differs from germline at one of its ends, possibly a read error. V gene TRBV7-7 combines with J gene TRBJ2-5; 7 positions agree with TRBD1. The CDR3 contains 15 residues. In germline, CDR1 is SSHAT, CDR2 FNYEAQ (reference sequence). The DNA of the CDR3 is TGTGCTAGCAGCTTAGCCGGGACAGACAGAGAGACCCAGTACTTC. Protein sequence: CASSLAGTDRETQYF.

V and J are TRBV5-1 and TRBJ2-3; tentative D call: TRBD2 (5 bases). The CDR3 is 16 amino acids. From germline, CDR1 is SGHRS and CDR2 YFSETQ. The V end lost 0 bases, the J end lost 1 base, and 12 bases lay between the germline ends. The CDR3 reads CASSLERNGGTDTQYF. CDR3 nucleotides: TGCGCCAGCAGCTTGGAGAGGAACGGGGGCACAGATACGCAGTATTTT.